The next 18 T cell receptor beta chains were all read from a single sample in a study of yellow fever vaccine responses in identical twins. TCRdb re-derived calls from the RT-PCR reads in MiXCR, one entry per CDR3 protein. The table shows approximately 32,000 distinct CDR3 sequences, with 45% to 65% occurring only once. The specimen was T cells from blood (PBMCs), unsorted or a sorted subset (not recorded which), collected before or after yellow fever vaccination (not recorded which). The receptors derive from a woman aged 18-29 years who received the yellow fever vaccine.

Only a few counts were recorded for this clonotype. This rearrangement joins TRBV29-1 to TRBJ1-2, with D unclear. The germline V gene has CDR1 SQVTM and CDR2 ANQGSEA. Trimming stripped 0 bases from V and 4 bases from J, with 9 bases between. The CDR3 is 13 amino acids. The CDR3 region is CSVEDPGFYGYTF. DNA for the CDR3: TGCAGCGTTGAAGATCCCGGATTCTATGGCTACACCTTC.

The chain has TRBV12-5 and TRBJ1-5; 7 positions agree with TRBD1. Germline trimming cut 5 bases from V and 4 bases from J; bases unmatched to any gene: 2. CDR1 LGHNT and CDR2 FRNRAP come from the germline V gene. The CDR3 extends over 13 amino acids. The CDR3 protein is CASGKQGNQPQHF. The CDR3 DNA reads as TGTGCTAGTGGTAAACAGGGGAATCAGCCCCAGCATTTT.

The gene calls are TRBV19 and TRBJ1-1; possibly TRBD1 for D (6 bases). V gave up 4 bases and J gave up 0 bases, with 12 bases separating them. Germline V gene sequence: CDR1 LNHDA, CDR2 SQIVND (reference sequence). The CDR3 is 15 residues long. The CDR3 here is CASSTQQGMNTEAFF. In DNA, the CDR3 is TGTGCCAGTAGTACCCAACAGGGAATGAACACTGAAGCTTTCTTT.

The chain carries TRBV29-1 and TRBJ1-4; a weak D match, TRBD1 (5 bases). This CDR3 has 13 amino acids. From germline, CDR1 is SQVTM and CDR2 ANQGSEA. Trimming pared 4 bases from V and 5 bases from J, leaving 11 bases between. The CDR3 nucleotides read TGCAGCGTTGGTCAGGGTTGGAATGAAAAACTGTTTTTT. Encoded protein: CSVGQGWNEKLFF.

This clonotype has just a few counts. CDR3 region: CSVMGLAGGASYEQYF. The DNA for the CDR3 is TGCAGCGTTATGGGCCTAGCGGGAGGCGCCTCCTACGAGCAGTACTTC. V and J are TRBV29-1 and TRBJ2-7, with 11 bases matching TRBD2. The length of the CDR3 is 16 residues. Germline CDR1 reads SQVTM; CDR2 reads ANQGSEA. The ends lost 5 bases at V and 0 bases at J; junction bases unmatched: 9.

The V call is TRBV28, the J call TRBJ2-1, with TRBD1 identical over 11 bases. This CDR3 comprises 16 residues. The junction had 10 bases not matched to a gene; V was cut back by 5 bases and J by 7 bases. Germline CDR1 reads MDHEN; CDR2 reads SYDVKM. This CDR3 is CASSTPGTGGRNEQFF. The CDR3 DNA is TGTGCCAGCAGTACCCCCGGGACAGGGGGTCGGAATGAGCAGTTCTTC.

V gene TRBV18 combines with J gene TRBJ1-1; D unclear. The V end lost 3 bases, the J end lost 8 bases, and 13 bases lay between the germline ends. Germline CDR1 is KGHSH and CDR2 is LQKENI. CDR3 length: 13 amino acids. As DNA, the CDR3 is TGTGCCAGCTCACCCTTGATGAATACGGAAGCTTTCTTT. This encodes CASSPLMNTEAFF. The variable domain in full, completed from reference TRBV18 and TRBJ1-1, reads NAGVMQNPRHLVRRRGQEARLRCSPMKGHSHVYWYRQLPEEGLKFMVYLQKENIIDESGMPKERFSAEFPKEGPSILRIQQVVRGDSAAYFCASSPLMNTEAFFGQGTRLTVV.

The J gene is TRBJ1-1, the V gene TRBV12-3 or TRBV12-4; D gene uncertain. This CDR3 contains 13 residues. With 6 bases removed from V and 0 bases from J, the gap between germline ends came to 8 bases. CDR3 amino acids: CASSLLLNTEAFF. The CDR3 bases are TGTGCCAGCAGCTTGCTTCTGAACACTGAAGCTTTCTTT.

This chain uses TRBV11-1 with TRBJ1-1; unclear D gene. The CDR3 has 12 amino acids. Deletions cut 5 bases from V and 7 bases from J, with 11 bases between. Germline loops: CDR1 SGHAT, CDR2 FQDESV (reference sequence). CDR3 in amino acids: CASSRVTNEAFF. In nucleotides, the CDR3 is TGTGCCAGCAGCCGAGTAACGAATGAAGCTTTCTTT. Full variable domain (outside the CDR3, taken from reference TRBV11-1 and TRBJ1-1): EAEVAQSPRYKITEKSQAVAFWCDPISGHATLYWYRQILGQGPELLVQFQDESVVDDSQLPKDRFSAERLKGVDSTLKIQPAELGDSAMYLCASSRVTNEAFFGQGTRLTVV.

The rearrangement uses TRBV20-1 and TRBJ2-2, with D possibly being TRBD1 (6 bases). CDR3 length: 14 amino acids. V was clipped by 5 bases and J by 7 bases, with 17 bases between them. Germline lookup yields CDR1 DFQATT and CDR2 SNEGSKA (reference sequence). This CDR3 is CSAFAWGQGGELFF. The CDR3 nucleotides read TGCAGTGCTTTTGCCTGGGGGCAGGGCGGGGAGCTGTTTTTT.

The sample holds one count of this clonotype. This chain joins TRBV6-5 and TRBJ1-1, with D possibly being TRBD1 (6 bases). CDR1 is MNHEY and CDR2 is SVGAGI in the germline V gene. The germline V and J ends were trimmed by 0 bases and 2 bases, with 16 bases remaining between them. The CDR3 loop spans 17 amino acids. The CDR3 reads CASSYSLVWGQNTEAFF. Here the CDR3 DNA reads TGTGCCAGCAGTTACTCATTGGTTTGGGGGCAAAACACTGAAGCTTTCTTT.

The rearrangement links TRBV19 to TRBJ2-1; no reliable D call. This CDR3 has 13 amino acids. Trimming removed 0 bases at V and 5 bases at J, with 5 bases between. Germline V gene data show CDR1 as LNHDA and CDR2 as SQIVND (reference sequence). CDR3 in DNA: TGTGCCAGTAGTATAGAGGTCCACAATGAGCAGTTCTTC. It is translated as CASSIEVHNEQFF.

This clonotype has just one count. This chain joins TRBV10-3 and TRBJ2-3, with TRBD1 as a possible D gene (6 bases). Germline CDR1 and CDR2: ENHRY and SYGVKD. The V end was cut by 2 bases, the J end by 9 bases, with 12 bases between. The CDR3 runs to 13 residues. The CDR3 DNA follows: TGTGCCATCAGTGAGGATTACAGGGCAACGCAGTATTTT. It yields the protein CAISEDYRATQYF.

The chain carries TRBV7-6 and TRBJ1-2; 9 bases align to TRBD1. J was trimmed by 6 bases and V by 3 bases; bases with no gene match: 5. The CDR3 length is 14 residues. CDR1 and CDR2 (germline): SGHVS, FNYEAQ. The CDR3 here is CASSLGQGGDGYTF. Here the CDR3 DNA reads TGTGCCAGCAGCTTGGGACAGGGAGGCGATGGCTACACCTTC.

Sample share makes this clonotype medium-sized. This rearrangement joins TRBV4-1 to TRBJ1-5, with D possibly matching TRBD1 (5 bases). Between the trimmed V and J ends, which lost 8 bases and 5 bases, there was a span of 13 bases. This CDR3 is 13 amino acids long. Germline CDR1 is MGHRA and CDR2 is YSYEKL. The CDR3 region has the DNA TGCGCCAGCTGGGGGGGGACCGATCAGCCCCAGCATTTT. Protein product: CASWGGTDQPQHF.

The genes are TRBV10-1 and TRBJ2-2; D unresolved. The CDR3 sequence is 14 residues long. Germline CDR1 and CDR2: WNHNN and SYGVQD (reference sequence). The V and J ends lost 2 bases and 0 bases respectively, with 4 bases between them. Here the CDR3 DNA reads TGCGCCAGCAGTGAGATGTCGAACACCGGGGAGCTGTTTTTT. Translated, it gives CASSEMSNTGELFF.

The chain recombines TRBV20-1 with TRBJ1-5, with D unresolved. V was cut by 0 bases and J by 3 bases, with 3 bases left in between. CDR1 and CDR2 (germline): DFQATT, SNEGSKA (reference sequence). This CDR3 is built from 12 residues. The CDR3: CSARDNNQPQHF. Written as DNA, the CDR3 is TGCAGTGCTAGAGATAACAATCAGCCCCAGCATTTT.

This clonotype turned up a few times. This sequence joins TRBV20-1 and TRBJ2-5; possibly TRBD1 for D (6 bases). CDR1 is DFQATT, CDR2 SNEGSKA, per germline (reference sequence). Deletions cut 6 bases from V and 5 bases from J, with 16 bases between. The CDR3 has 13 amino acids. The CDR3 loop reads CSAAQGLKETQYF. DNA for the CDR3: TGCAGTGCAGCACAGGGATTGAAGGAGACCCAGTACTTC.